This TCR beta chain was captured by sequencing in a study of T cell responses to AZD1222 COVID-19 vaccine. Across the whole study: It was second doses at about 4 or about 12 weeks that were pooled.

The assay was immunoSEQ multiplex PCR, and TCRdb's table has in-frame clones only and misses some. This sample has 130,000 to 150,000 clones, with around nine tenths found just once. Study-wide findings and caveats: Every sample of the repertoires postdated the peak T cell response. Spike-wide coverage was observed for vaccine-associated CD4 TCRs, with dominant responses at 160-218 and 743-854. There were mostly white British donors and more females than males, and clonal diversity was possibly underestimated.

Trimming took 1 base from V and 3 from J, leaving 6 bases between them. This CDR3 spans 14 amino acids. CDR1 and CDR2 from the germline V gene are LGHNT and FRNRAP. Details on this clone: No antigen is known for it.

The clonotype comes from an adult in good health. The material was peripheral blood, obtained on day 0 of AZD1222 vaccination. This chain uses TRBV12-5 with TRBJ1-4; a weak D match, TRBD1 (5 bases). This CDR3 is CASGLGQPNEKLFF. The CDR3 coding sequence is TGTGCTAGTGGTTTGGGACAGCCTAATGAAAAACTGTTTTTT. Drawing the rest from reference TRBV12-5 and TRBJ1-4, the complete variable domain is DARVTQTPRHKVTEMGQEVTMRCQPILGHNTVFWYRQTMMQGLELLAYFRNRAPLDDSGMPKDRFSAEMPDATLATLKIQPSEPRDSAVYFCASGLGQPNEKLFFGSGTQLSVL.